This TCR beta chain derives from a study of T cells in Graves' hyperthyroidism and ophthalmopathy. The study's findings and limits: Researchers found most expanded thyroid clonotypes above 0.001 in blood as well.

In its sample, this clonotype was seen many times. What it recognizes is unknown. It was considered stable Graves' hyperthyroidism when ophthalmopathy did not progress within 18 months. Newly diagnosed hyperthyroidism, duration under 2 months, in patients aged 18 to 65. Germline lookup yields CDR1 MNHEY and CDR2 SVGAGI. This CDR3 is 13 amino acids long. V shed 5 bases and J shed 5 bases, with 13 bases lying between them. Researchers took RNA transcripts and amplified the TCR beta CDR3 regions from them. The TCR CDR3 first-round RT-PCR relied on the HTBI primer set. Via MiXCR, TCRdb re-called the multiplex PCR reads, giving one row per CDR3 protein. The profile covers approximately 400,000 distinct CDR3 sequences, with approximately 20% appearing a single time and 3.5% to 4% taken by the ten largest.

This rearrangement joins TRBV6-5 to TRBJ2-7; D not certain. This TCR derives from a woman aged 18-35 years with Graves' hyperthyroidism. The sequencing input was blood. The CDR3 sequence: CASSSQEHDEQYF. Written as DNA, the CDR3 is TGTGCCAGCAGTAGTCAGGAGCATGACGAGCAGTACTTC.